One sample yielded the 32 T cell receptor beta chains listed below, sequenced in a study of blood T cell repertoires in COVID-19 (dated by TCRdb to the early 2020s). The library was built by means of the immunoSEQ multiplex PCR assay. Entries here come from immuneACCESS through TCRdb and include only in-frame sequences with V and J called. Some clones fail to appear in such tables; in the studies checked, an unresolved V gene covers under half of the shortfall, and the cause of the remainder is unknown. The sample data list more than 85,000 clones, and approximately 86% of these were observed just once. The ten largest clones capture approximately 2.5% of the sample. The sequenced sample consisted of PBMCs or T cells enriched from blood (not recorded which). These receptors all stem from a woman between 45 and 60 years old who had recovered from COVID-19.

V usage is TRBV28 and J usage is TRBJ1-2, with TRBD1 as a possible D gene (5 bases). V was clipped by 5 bases and J by 0 bases, with 19 bases between them. This CDR3 has 17 amino acids. CDR1 is MDHEN, CDR2 SYDVKM, per germline. In DNA, the CDR3 is TGTGCCAGCAGTGCCTATGGGAGGGGCTACTCTAACTATGGCTACACCTTC. It translates to CASSAYGRGYSNYGYTF.

CDR3 sequence reads: CASSSPFGHGNQPQHF. DNA for the CDR3: TGTGCCAGCAGCTCACCCTTTGGACATGGCAATCAGCCCCAGCATTTT. This chain uses TRBV5-8 with TRBJ1-5; a possible D gene is TRBD1 (5 bases). Per the germline V gene, CDR1 is SGHTS and CDR2 is YDEGEE. The CDR3 length is 16 residues. Trimming stripped 3 bases from V and 2 bases from J, with 15 bases between.

The V gene is TRBV10-3, the J gene TRBJ2-1; 9 nucleotides agree with TRBD1. The length of the CDR3 is 15 residues. Trimming cost V 2 bases and J 9 bases; bases outside gene matches: 8. Germline V gene sequence: CDR1 ENHRY, CDR2 SYGVKD. The CDR3 protein is CAISERDREGGEQFF. For the CDR3, the DNA is TGTGCCATCAGTGAGCGGGACAGGGAGGGCGGTGAGCAGTTCTTC.

The gene calls are TRBV20-1 and TRBJ2-5; tentatively, D is TRBD2 (5 bases). From germline, CDR1 is DFQATT and CDR2 SNEGSKA (reference sequence). V shed 3 bases and J shed 0 bases, with 14 bases lying between them. This CDR3 contains 15 residues. The CDR3, as DNA: TGCAGTGCTAGTCACCGGACTTGGTACCAAGAGACCCAGTACTTC. Protein: CSASHRTWYQETQYF.

V gene TRBV6-5 combines with J gene TRBJ1-5; the D gene is possibly TRBD1 (5 bases). CDR3 length: 12 amino acids. CDR1 is MNHEY and CDR2 is SVGAGI in the germline V gene. V was cut by 6 bases and J by 10 bases, with 13 bases left in between. CDR3 region: CASRPGVGPQHF. The DNA for the CDR3 is TGTGCCAGCAGGCCGGGGGTCGGACCCCAGCATTTT.

The gene calls are TRBV5-5 and TRBJ2-7, with 8 bases fitting TRBD1. From germline, CDR1 is SGHKS and CDR2 YYEKEE (reference sequence). Trimming removed 4 bases from V and 1 base from J; junction bases left unmatched: 7. The CDR3 sequence is 15 residues long. The CDR3 DNA is TGTGCCAGCAGCAAGGACAGGGCCCAATCCTACGAGCAGTACTTC. This encodes CASSKDRAQSYEQYF.

The chain couples TRBV27 to TRBJ2-7; TRBD1 matches at 7 bases. CDR1 MNHEY and CDR2 SMNVEV come from the germline V gene (reference sequence). The CDR3 is 17 amino acids. Trimming removed 6 bases from V and 3 bases from J; junction bases left unmatched: 17. Here the CDR3 DNA reads TGTGCCAGCAGCCGGGACAGAGCGTCGGTAGTTAACTACGAGCAGTACTTC. Protein product: CASSRDRASVVNYEQYF.

The V gene is TRBV11-2, the J gene TRBJ1-5; 7 bases match TRBD1. Germline CDR1 SGHAT, CDR2 FQNNGV. Germline trimming cut 1 base from V and 0 bases from J; bases unmatched to any gene: 0. The CDR3 totals 15 residues. CDR3 region: CASSLGTGSNQPQHF. DNA of the CDR3: TGTGCCAGCAGCTTAGGGACAGGTAGCAATCAGCCCCAGCATTTT.

The chain carries TRBV30 and TRBJ1-5, with no clear D. The CDR3 runs 12 residues. Germline V gene sequence: CDR1 GTSNPN, CDR2 SVGIG (reference sequence). V was trimmed by 2 bases and J by 11 bases, leaving 13 bases between them. DNA of the CDR3: TGTGCCTGGAGTAAGGCCGGCGGGACCCAGCATTTT. Amino acids: CAWSKAGGTQHF.

The chain joins TRBV4-1 to TRBJ1-2, with D tentatively TRBD1 (6 bases). CDR3 size: 17 residues. Trimming shortened V by 2 bases and J by 2 bases, and 18 bases separated the two germline ends. CDR1 MGHRA and CDR2 YSYEKL come from the germline V gene. CDR3 amino acids: CASSQPLARTVNYGYTF. CDR3 bases: TGCGCCAGCAGCCAACCACTGGCTAGGACAGTAAACTATGGCTACACCTTC.

This chain connects TRBV18 to TRBJ1-2; maybe TRBD1 (6 bases). Trimming took off 1 base at V and 3 bases at J, with 12 bases between the two ends. The CDR3 totals 15 residues. Germline CDR1 KGHSH, CDR2 LQKENI. The CDR3: CASSPLSGGDYGYTF. The CDR3 DNA reads TGTGCCAGCTCACCACTGTCGGGGGGCGACTATGGCTACACCTTC.

This chain joins TRBV19 and TRBJ2-3, with 11 bases fitting TRBD2. The germline V gene encodes CDR1 LNHDA and CDR2 SQIVND (reference sequence). CDR3 length: 16 residues. Trimming at V came to 3 bases and at J to 2 bases, leaving 4 bases not matched to a gene. The CDR3 here is CASSMGLAATTDTQYF. CDR3 nucleotides: TGTGCCAGTAGTATGGGACTAGCGGCGACCACAGATACGCAGTATTTT.

This chain uses TRBV2 with TRBJ2-7; D is possibly TRBD1 (7 bases). The CDR3 length is 16 residues. In germline, CDR1 is SNHLY, CDR2 FYNNEI. With 7 bases removed from V and 0 bases from J, the gap between germline ends came to 19 bases. CDR3 sequence reads: CASTGGGQRSSYEQYF. In nucleotides, the CDR3 is TGTGCCAGCACCGGAGGGGGACAGCGGAGCTCCTACGAGCAGTACTTC. The full variable domain, in which reference TRBV2 and TRBJ2-7 provide the parts outside the CDR3, is EPEVTQTPSHQVTQMGQEVILRCVPISNHLYFYWYRQILGQKVEFLVSFYNNEISEKSEIFDDQFSVERPDGSNFTLKIRSTKLEDSAMYFCASTGGGQRSSYEQYFGPGTRLTVT.

The rearrangement joins TRBV19 to TRBJ2-6; 7 nucleotides agree with TRBD1. This CDR3 spans 15 amino acids. Germline values: CDR1 LNHDA, CDR2 SQIVND (reference sequence). The ends lost 7 bases at V and 2 bases at J; junction bases unmatched: 5. In DNA form, the CDR3 reads TGTGCCAGTACCGACAGGGCCCCTGGGGCCAACGTCCTGACTTTC. It is translated as CASTDRAPGANVLTF.

The rearrangement links TRBV4-1 to TRBJ1-6; the match to TRBD1 covers 7 bases. Per the germline V gene, CDR1 is MGHRA and CDR2 is YSYEKL. The CDR3 extends over 16 amino acids. V shed 4 bases, J shed 9 bases, and the junction held 12 bases outside the gene matches. The CDR3 DNA follows: TGCGCCAGCAGCCCCGGGACAGCAAACCTAATTTCACCCCTCCACTTT. It encodes CASSPGTANLISPLHF.

The chain carries TRBV24-1 and TRBJ2-3, with 10 positions matching TRBD1. From germline, CDR1 is KGHDR and CDR2 SFDVKD. Trimming at V came to 4 bases and at J to 4 bases, leaving 7 bases not matched to a gene. The CDR3 is 16 residues long. In DNA, the CDR3 is TGTGCCACCAGTGAGGCCGGGACAGGGGAAGCAGATACGCAGTATTTT. Its translation: CATSEAGTGEADTQYF.

This clone was found once. V and J are TRBV6-4 and TRBJ2-1, with a weak D call TRBD2 (5 bases). The ends were cut back, 6 bases at V and 2 bases at J, with 14 bases in the middle. The CDR3 covers 15 residues. CDR1 is MRHNA, CDR2 SNTAGT, per germline. The CDR3 protein is CASSLTSSPYNEQFF. CDR3 nucleotides: TGTGCCAGCAGCCTAACTAGTTCCCCCTACAATGAGCAGTTCTTC.

J is TRBJ1-2 and V is TRBV27; D uncertain. The V end was cut by 1 base, the J end by 8 bases, with 11 bases between. This CDR3 region has 13 residues. Germline-derived CDR1 and CDR2 are MNHEY and SMNVEV (reference sequence). The CDR3, as DNA: TGTGCCAGCAGTTTATATATTGGGAGCGGCTACACCTTC. Protein sequence: CASSLYIGSGYTF.

The V call is TRBV28, the J call TRBJ1-6, with TRBD1 matching 11 bases. The CDR3 is made up of 15 amino acids. Germline V gene data show CDR1 as MDHEN and CDR2 as SYDVKM. V dropped 4 bases and J dropped 10; count of bases not matched to a gene: 6. CDR3 sequence: CASSSGQGGGSPLHF. DNA for the CDR3: TGTGCCAGCAGTTCGGGACAGGGGGGTGGATCACCCCTCCACTTT.

This sequence joins TRBV4-2 and TRBJ2-2; TRBD2 matches at 7 bases. This CDR3 is 18 amino acids long. The ends lost 0 bases at V and 1 base at J; junction bases unmatched: 8. The germline CDR1 and CDR2 sequences are LGHNA and YNFKEQ. CDR3 region: CASSQEPMGGGNTGELFF. In DNA form, the CDR3 reads TGTGCCAGCAGCCAAGAGCCGATGGGCGGGGGGAACACCGGGGAGCTGTTTTTT.

This chain joins TRBV7-9 and TRBJ1-6, with 11 bases that match TRBD1. CDR1 is SEHNR and CDR2 is FQNEAQ in the germline V gene (reference sequence). Unmatched junction bases numbered 3, after V lost 6 bases and J lost 2 bases. The CDR3 extends over 16 amino acids. In DNA form, the CDR3 reads TGTGCCAGCAGTCGGACAGGGGGCACCTATAATTCACCCCTCCACTTT. Its translation is CASSRTGGTYNSPLHF.

The chain combines TRBV5-1 with TRBJ2-7; 10 nucleotides match TRBD2. Trimming took 4 bases from V and 5 from J; bases not matched to a gene: 9. The CDR3 runs to 15 residues. Germline CDR1 reads SGHRS; CDR2 reads YFSETQ. The CDR3 here is CASSAELAGVHEQYF. CDR3 nucleotides: TGCGCCAGCAGCGCGGAGCTAGCGGGAGTCCACGAGCAGTACTTC.

About this clone itself: One junction end disagrees with the germline gene, perhaps due to a read error. The chain combines TRBV28 with TRBJ1-1; no firm D call. CDR1 is MDHEN and CDR2 is SYDVKM in the germline V gene. CDR3 length: 14 residues. The CDR3 sequence: CASTPPGKNPEAFF. The CDR3 nucleotides read TGTGCCAGCACCCCACCGGGAAAGAACCCTGAAGCTTTCTTT.

This clone was found a few times. The rearrangement joins TRBV7-9 to TRBJ1-6, with D unresolved. There are 13 residues in the CDR3. Germline CDR1 SEHNR, CDR2 FQNEAQ (reference sequence). The V end lost 7 bases, the J end lost 7 bases, and 11 bases lay between the germline ends. In DNA, the CDR3 is TGTGCCAGCACAACCGGGGAAAATTCACCCCTCCACTTT. It is translated as CASTTGENSPLHF.

The rearrangement links TRBV21-1 to TRBJ1-5; the D call in the table, TRBD1, was not verified against the DNA. TRBV21-1 is annotated as a pseudogene. The CDR3 has 19 residues. Written as DNA, the CDR3 is TGTGCCAGCAGCGAAGAATCGACAGGGATCTCGTTAAGCAATCAGCCCCAGCATTTT. Translated: CASSEESTGISLSNQPQHF.

The sample holds one count of this clone. The gene calls are TRBV2 and TRBJ1-4; 11 bases map to TRBD1. CDR3 size: 15 residues. The V gene end was trimmed by 4 bases and the J gene end by 8 bases; junction bases not matched to a gene: 6. CDR1 is SNHLY and CDR2 is FYNNEI in the germline V gene. CDR3 in DNA: TGTGCCAGCAGTGGGGACAGGGGGGAGTGGGAAAAACTGTTTTTT. Protein: CASSGDRGEWEKLFF.

The chain has TRBV21-1 and TRBJ1-1; TRBD1 reflects the table's D call only, with no check against the DNA. TRBV21-1 is recorded as a pseudogene. The CDR3 has 15 amino acids. CDR3 nucleotide sequence: TGTGCCAGCAGCTCCGCTCGACAGGCGAACACTGAAGCTTTCTTT. The encoded protein is CASSSARQANTEAFF.

The CDR3 bases are TGCGCCAGCAGCTTTGAAGGACAGGGGTTCGATGAGCAGTTCTTC. Translating gives CASSFEGQGFDEQFF. The chain links TRBV5-1 to TRBJ2-1, with 9 bases identical to TRBD1. This CDR3 region has 15 residues. The germline V gene has CDR1 SGHRS and CDR2 YFSETQ. The trim removed 2 bases at V and 8 bases at J, leaving 8 bases unmatched.

The chain is built from TRBV27 and TRBJ1-6; D call uncertain. The CDR3 is made up of 13 amino acids. Trimming pared 6 bases from V and 7 bases from J, leaving 10 bases between. From germline, CDR1 is MNHEY and CDR2 SMNVEV (reference sequence). The chain's CDR3 is CASRRPGNSPLHF. In nucleotides, the CDR3 is TGTGCCAGCAGAAGACCCGGGAATTCACCCCTCCACTTT.

The V call is TRBV28, the J call TRBJ2-7, with 8 bases aligning to TRBD2. The germline gives CDR1 MDHEN, CDR2 SYDVKM. This CDR3 is built from 14 residues. Trimming cost V 6 bases and J 4 bases; bases outside gene matches: 8. The CDR3 region is CASRAGTSFYEQYF. CDR3 sequence (DNA): TGTGCCAGCAGGGCCGGGACTAGTTTTTACGAGCAGTACTTC. The full variable domain, its missing parts supplied by reference TRBV28 and TRBJ2-7, is DVKVTQSSRYLVKRTGEKVFLECVQDMDHENMFWYRQDPGLGLRLIYFSYDVKMKEKGDIPEGYSVSREKKERFSLILESASTNQTSMYLCASRAGTSFYEQYFGPGTRLTVT.

The gene calls are TRBV3-1 (or the pseudogene TRBV3-2) and TRBJ1-2; D is perhaps TRBD1 (6 bases). Germline assignment: CDR1 LGHDT and CDR2 YNNKEL (reference sequence). The CDR3 is made up of 16 amino acids. V lost 0 bases and J 3 bases, leaving 14 bases between the germline ends. This CDR3 is CASSQDSGGLYYGYTF. As DNA, the CDR3 is TGTGCCAGCAGCCAAGATTCGGGGGGGCTATACTATGGCTACACCTTC.

The chain has TRBV19 and TRBJ1-5; 9 nucleotides line up with TRBD1. The CDR3 has 14 amino acids. After removal of 5 bases from V and 7 bases from J, the junction contained 6 bases not matched to a gene. The V gene's germline CDR1 is LNHDA and CDR2 SQIVND (reference sequence). The CDR3 coding sequence is TGTGCCAGTAGTCGGGGACAGGGTGGGCAGCCCCAGCATTTT. It codes for CASSRGQGGQPQHF.